What follows describes a single T cell receptor beta chain. This entry belongs to a study of blood T cell repertoires in COVID-19. The CDR3 totals 15 residues. Per germline, CDR1 MNHNY and CDR2 SVGAGI (reference sequence). With V trimmed by 7 bases and J by 5 bases, 8 bases remained unmatched. Libraries were prepared by immunoSEQ multiplex PCR; TCRdb keeps only in-frame clonotypes and omits some of them. The table records 200,000 to 300,000 clones, 86% of them present only once. The specimen was peripheral blood. This clonotype originated in a man aged 60-69 years with acute or convalescent COVID-19. The chain recombines TRBV6-6 with TRBJ2-1; 10 bases align to TRBD2. The CDR3 protein is CASTRPSGRDNEQFF. DNA for the CDR3: TGTGCCAGCACCCGACCGAGCGGGAGGGACAATGAGCAGTTCTTC.